This is a list of T cell receptor beta chains from one sample in a study of naive CD8 T cells in extremely preterm neonates. Method: immunoSEQ multiplex PCR; TCRdb's copy keeps in-frame clones and lacks some. The sample has thousands of clones, around 97% seen once; the top ten hold 7.5% to 10%. The sequenced sample was naive CD8+ T cells from blood. The receptors derive from a human donor in good health. CDR3s include the opening cysteine and the closing phenylalanine or tryptophan. The D gene is left open where the match is weak. Some rows have no size entry. The others give once, few or many, or a class for an expanded clone.

size	V	D	J	CDR3	DNA
.	TRBV6-1	TRBD1	TRBJ1-1	CASPGQGVTEAFF	TGTGCCAGCCCAGGACAGGGGGTCACTGAAGCTTTCTTT
.	TRBV27	.	TRBJ1-6	CASSLNFVPYSSYNSPLHF	TGTGCCAGCAGCCTAAATTTCGTTCCGTACAGCTCCTATAATTCACCCCTCCACTTT
.	TRBV11-3	TRBD2	TRBJ2-3	CASSLDPAGGADTQYF	TGTGCCAGCAGCTTAGATCCAGCGGGGGGGGCGGATACGCAGTATTTT
.	TRBV27	TRBD1	TRBJ1-1	CASSPGGGGTEAFF	TGTGCCAGCAGTCCAGGGGGCGGGGGCACTGAAGCTTTCTTT
.	TRBV27	.	TRBJ1-1	CASSFLGVRTEAFF	TGTGCCAGCAGTTTCTTAGGAGTAAGGACTGAAGCTTTCTTT
.	TRBV14	TRBD2	TRBJ2-7	CASSFGGGHEQYF	TGTGCCAGCAGCTTCGGGGGGGGCCACGAGCAGTACTTC
.	TRBV7-9	TRBD1	TRBJ2-7	CASSLVAGGFNEQYF	TGTGCCAGCAGCTTAGTGGCAGGGGGCTTTAACGAGCAGTACTTC
.	TRBV10-3	.	TRBJ2-1	CALGDSYNEQFF	TGTGCCCTCGGAGACTCCTACAATGAGCAGTTCTTC
.	TRBV7-8	TRBD1	TRBJ2-2	CASITGPGTARPGELFF	TGTGCCAGCATCACTGGACCGGGGACAGCTCGTCCCGGGGAGCTGTTTTTT
.	TRBV11-2	.	TRBJ1-3	CASSLDLLYSTAGNTIYF	TGTGCCAGCAGCTTAGATCTTTTGTACAGCACCGCTGGAAACACCATATATTTT
.	TRBV9	TRBD2	TRBJ2-7	CASSHGLAEASYEQYF	TGTGCCAGCAGCCACGGACTAGCGGAGGCCTCCTACGAGCAGTACTTC
.	TRBV2	.	TRBJ2-7	CASSDMSLAGYEQYF	TGTGCCAGCAGTGATATGAGTCTGGCGGGCTACGAGCAGTACTTC
once	TRBV14	.	TRBJ2-3	CASSQSAGRTDTQYF	TGTGCCAGCAGCCAGTCGGCGGGACGCACAGATACGCAGTATTTT
.	TRBV30	TRBD1	TRBJ2-1	CAWNPPDRFYNEQFF	TGTGCCTGGAATCCGCCGGACAGGTTCTACAATGAGCAGTTCTTC
.	TRBV14	TRBD2	TRBJ2-3	CASSQETSEDTQYF	TGTGCCAGCAGCCAAGAGACTAGCGAAGATACGCAGTATTTT
once	TRBV5-1	.	TRBJ1-1	CASSSGTMNTEAFF	TGCGCCAGCAGCTCAGGGACAATGAACACTGAAGCTTTCTTT
.	TRBV9	.	TRBJ1-3	CASGGNTIYF	TGTGCCAGCGGCGGAAACACCATATATTTT
once	TRBV25-1	.	TRBJ1-1	CASSVHSIAEAFF	TGTGCCAGCAGTGTACACAGTATAGCTGAAGCTTTCTTT
.	TRBV7-7	TRBD2	TRBJ2-1	CASSLEGGQHNEQFF	TGTGCCAGCAGCCTAGAGGGAGGGCAGCACAATGAGCAGTTCTTC
.	TRBV10-3	TRBD1	TRBJ2-5	CAISESQGVRKETQYF	TGTGCCATCAGTGAGTCCCAGGGGGTGCGGAAAGAGACCCAGTACTTC
.	TRBV5-4	TRBD1	TRBJ2-5	CASSDRTGGLGETQYF	TGTGCCAGCAGCGATAGGACAGGGGGCCTTGGAGAGACCCAGTACTTC
.	TRBV4-1	.	TRBJ2-3	CASSQERADFSTDTQYF	TGCGCCAGCAGCCAAGAGAGGGCAGACTTTAGCACAGATACGCAGTATTTT
.	TRBV7-6	.	TRBJ2-5	CASSLAGGAQETQYF	TGTGCCAGCAGCTTAGCGGGCGGGGCGCAAGAGACCCAGTACTTC
.	TRBV30	TRBD2	TRBJ2-7	CAWSVPSGGYEQYF	TGTGCCTGGAGTGTACCTAGCGGAGGCTACGAGCAGTACTTC
.	TRBV29-1	TRBD1	TRBJ2-5	CSVEPQGVNQETQYF	TGCAGCGTTGAACCCCAGGGGGTCAACCAAGAGACCCAGTACTTC
.	TRBV11-2	TRBD2	TRBJ2-7	CASSLEGTRSTYEQYF	TGTGCCAGCAGCTTAGAAGGGACTAGGTCTACCTACGAGCAGTACTTC
once	TRBV7-9	TRBD1	TRBJ2-1	CASRIGTGAYNEQFF	TGTGCCAGCAGGATTGGGACAGGGGCCTACAATGAGCAGTTCTTC
.	TRBV13	TRBD1	TRBJ2-3	CASSIGWDRSTDTQYF	TGTGCCAGCAGCATAGGGTGGGACAGAAGCACAGATACGCAGTATTTT
few	TRBV6-5	.	TRBJ2-3	CASRSREGTDTQYF	TGTGCCAGCAGGTCAAGGGAGGGCACAGATACGCAGTATTTT
once	TRBV19	.	TRBJ2-3	CASSEYGQPDTQYF	TGTGCCAGTAGTGAATACGGACAGCCAGATACGCAGTATTTT
once	TRBV5-1	TRBD2	TRBJ2-1	CASSLGGRAPVDEQFF	TGCGCCAGCAGCTTGGGTGGGAGGGCCCCGGTCGATGAGCAGTTCTTC
.	TRBV9	TRBD1	TRBJ1-1	CASSALNRGSNTEAFF	TGTGCCAGCAGCGCATTAAACAGGGGGTCCAACACTGAAGCTTTCTTT
.	TRBV28	.	TRBJ2-2	CASSPVGTQTVANTGELFF	TGTGCCAGCAGCCCAGTGGGGACACAGACAGTCGCGAACACCGGGGAGCTGTTTTTT
.	TRBV4-2	TRBD2	TRBJ2-5	CASSQRLAGVETQYF	TGTGCCAGCAGCCAGCGACTAGCGGGAGTCGAGACCCAGTACTTC
.	TRBV2	.	TRBJ2-2	CASSDRTGELFF	TGTGCCAGCAGTGATCGGACCGGGGAGCTGTTTTTT
large	TRBV28	TRBD1	TRBJ1-5	CASREAGTDPNQPQHF	TGTGCCAGCAGAGAGGCCGGGACAGATCCTAATCAGCCCCAGCATTTT
.	TRBV4-3	TRBD2	TRBJ2-7	CASSQDRTSGPYEQYF	TGCGCCAGCAGCCAAGATCGGACTAGCGGCCCCTACGAGCAGTACTTC
.	TRBV28	.	TRBJ1-6	CASNDGLSYNSPLHF	TGTGCCAGCAACGATGGGCTCTCCTATAATTCACCCCTCCACTTT
.	TRBV7-6	TRBD2	TRBJ2-3	CASSLLLPLAGGTDTQYF	TGTGCCAGCAGCTTACTTCTCCCACTAGCGGGCGGCACAGATACGCAGTATTTT
.	TRBV27	.	TRBJ2-7	CASSFGRSSYEQYF	TGTGCCAGCAGTTTTGGGAGGAGCTCCTACGAGCAGTACTTC
.	TRBV4-3	.	TRBJ2-5	CASSQGTEETQYF	TGCGCCAGCAGCCAAGGGACAGAAGAGACCCAGTACTTC
.	TRBV4-1	.	TRBJ1-5	CASSQVMGSLDTQHF	TGCGCCAGCAGCCAAGTCATGGGCAGTCTGGACACACAGCATTTT
.	TRBV7-9	TRBD2	TRBJ2-5	CASSSPRGGLAGKKTQYF	TGTGCCAGCAGCTCGCCCCGGGGGGGACTAGCGGGAAAAAAGACCCAGTACTTC
.	TRBV6-5	TRBD2	TRBJ2-1	CASTPGTSGYNEQFF	TGTGCCAGCACCCCGGGGACTAGCGGATACAATGAGCAGTTCTTC
.	TRBV27	TRBD2	TRBJ2-1	CASSSSGSPYNEQFF	TGTGCCAGCAGCTCTAGCGGGAGTCCGTACAATGAGCAGTTCTTC
.	TRBV15	TRBD2	TRBJ2-7	CATSSPLAGASSYEQYF	TGTGCCACCAGCAGCCCGCTAGCGGGAGCCTCCTCCTACGAGCAGTACTTC
.	TRBV15	.	TRBJ2-1	CATSRANRVNEQFF	TGTGCCACCAGCAGAGCAAACAGGGTAAATGAGCAGTTCTTC
.	TRBV6-1	.	TRBJ2-2	CASSETGTGELFF	TGTGCCAGCAGTGAAACCGGCACCGGGGAGCTGTTTTTT
.	TRBV13	TRBD2	TRBJ2-4	CASSPGLGLAGGSPKNIQYF	TGTGCCAGCAGCCCGGGGCTAGGACTAGCGGGGGGTTCACCCAAAAACATTCAGTACTTC
.	TRBV14	TRBD2	TRBJ2-2	CASMGREGEGGELFF	TGTGCCAGCATGGGACGGGAGGGGGAGGGCGGGGAGCTGTTTTTT
.	TRBV7-6	.	TRBJ2-2	CASSFRRRETGGSGELFF	TGTGCCAGCAGCTTCCGCAGGAGAGAGACAGGAGGCTCGGGGGAGCTGTTTTTT
.	TRBV28	.	TRBJ2-1	CASSLGRRELENEQFF	TGTGCCAGCAGTTTAGGCCGGCGGGAATTGGAAAATGAGCAGTTCTTC
.	TRBV27	.	TRBJ2-1	CASSLQNNNEQFF	TGTGCCAGCAGTTTACAGAATAACAATGAGCAGTTCTTC